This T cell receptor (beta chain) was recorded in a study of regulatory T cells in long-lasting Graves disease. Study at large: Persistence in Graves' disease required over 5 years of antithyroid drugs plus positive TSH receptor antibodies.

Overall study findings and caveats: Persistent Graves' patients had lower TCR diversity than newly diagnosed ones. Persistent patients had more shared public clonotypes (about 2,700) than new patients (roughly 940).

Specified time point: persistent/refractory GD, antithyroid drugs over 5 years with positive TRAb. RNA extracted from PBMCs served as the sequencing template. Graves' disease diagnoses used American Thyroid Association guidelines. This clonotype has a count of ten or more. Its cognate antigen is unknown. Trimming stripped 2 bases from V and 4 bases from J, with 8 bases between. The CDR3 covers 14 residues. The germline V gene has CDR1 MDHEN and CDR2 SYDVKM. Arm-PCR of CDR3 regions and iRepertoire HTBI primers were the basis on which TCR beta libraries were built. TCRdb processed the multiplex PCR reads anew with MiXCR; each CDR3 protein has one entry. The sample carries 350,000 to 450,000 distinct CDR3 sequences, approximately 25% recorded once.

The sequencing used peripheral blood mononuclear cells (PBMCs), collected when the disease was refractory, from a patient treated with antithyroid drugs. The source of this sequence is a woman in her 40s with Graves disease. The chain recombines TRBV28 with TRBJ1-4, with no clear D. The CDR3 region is CASSLLPHNEKLFF. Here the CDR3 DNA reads TGTGCCAGCAGTTTACTTCCACATAATGAAAAACTGTTTTTT. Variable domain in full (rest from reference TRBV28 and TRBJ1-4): DVKVTQSSRYLVKRTGEKVFLECVQDMDHENMFWYRQDPGLGLRLIYFSYDVKMKEKGDIPEGYSVSREKKERFSLILESASTNQTSMYLCASSLLPHNEKLFFGSGTQLSVL.